A single sample is the source of the 18 T cell receptor beta chains below, sequenced in a study of blood T cell repertoires in COVID-19. Assay used: immunoSEQ multiplex PCR; TCRdb lists only in-frame clones, some missing. The repertoire consists of around 250,000 clones, with over 80% occurring once and the leading ten covering 1% to 1.5%. Sample: PBMCs or T cells enriched from blood (not recorded which). The receptors derive from a human donor in a cohort exposed to, infected with or recovered from COVID-19 (not recorded which). The donor label of this sample is uncertain.

The chain recombines TRBV12-3 or TRBV12-4 with TRBJ1-5; D unresolved. V was cut by 3 bases and J by 6 bases, with 9 bases left in between. This CDR3 spans 13 amino acids. CDR3 coding DNA: TGTGCCAGCAGTTTTAGCCCCCGTCAGCCCCAGCATTTT. This translates into CASSFSPRQPQHF.

The chain carries TRBV5-1 and TRBJ2-1; the D gene is possibly TRBD2 (5 bases). Germline V gives CDR1 SGHRS, CDR2 YFSETQ. V was clipped by 5 bases and J by 3 bases, with 15 bases between them. CDR3 length: 15 amino acids. In nucleotides, the CDR3 is TGCGCCAGCAGAAAGGATAACCGGGGCTACAATGAGCAGTTCTTC. Encoded protein: CASRKDNRGYNEQFF.

V usage is TRBV6-5 and J usage is TRBJ1-1; the match to TRBD1 covers 8 bases. Germline-derived CDR1 and CDR2 are MNHEY and SVGAGI. After removal of 7 bases from V and 6 bases from J, the junction contained 10 bases not matched to a gene. The CDR3 loop spans 14 amino acids. CDR3 DNA: TGTGCCAGCACCTATCGGACAGGGAGGGCTGAAGCTTTCTTT. Amino acid sequence: CASTYRTGRAEAFF.

V and J are TRBV12-3 or TRBV12-4 and TRBJ2-1, with a possible D match to TRBD2 (6 bases). V was clipped by 9 bases and J by 4 bases, with 13 bases between them. This CDR3 has 13 amino acids. The CDR3 DNA reads as TGTGCCAGTTCTCGGGGGTCATACAATGAGCAGTTCTTC. It specifies CASSRGSYNEQFF.

J is TRBJ2-1 and V is TRBV10-3; possibly TRBD2 for D (6 bases). The V gene's germline CDR1 is ENHRY and CDR2 SYGVKD. Between the trimmed V and J ends, which lost 2 bases and 7 bases, there was a span of 18 bases. CDR3 size: 16 residues. The CDR3 region has the DNA TGTGCCATCAGTGAGCCCCCAGGGAGGAAAGGGAATGAGCAGTTCTTC. It is translated as CAISEPPGRKGNEQFF.

V is TRBV18 and J is TRBJ1-5; TRBD1 agrees at 8 bases. The CDR3 totals 13 residues. V lost 6 bases, J lost 9 bases, and 7 bases stayed unmatched. CDR1 is KGHSH and CDR2 is LQKENI in the germline V gene. In nucleotides, the CDR3 is TGTGCCAGCTCCCCGACAGGGGCCGGGCCCCAGCATTTT. Encoded protein: CASSPTGAGPQHF.

The chain employs TRBV19 and TRBJ2-5, with a possible D match to TRBD2 (5 bases). V lost 1 base, J lost 5 bases, and 11 bases lay in between. The CDR3 is made up of 14 amino acids. CDR1 and CDR2 (germline): LNHDA, SQIVND (reference sequence). The CDR3 coding sequence is TGTGCCAGTAGTATAGGGCTAGCATCGGAGACCCAGTACTTC. Translated, it gives CASSIGLASETQYF.

The chain uses TRBV27 and TRBJ2-5, with 8 bases lining up with TRBD1. Germline V lookup: CDR1 MNHEY, CDR2 SMNVEV (reference sequence). The CDR3 runs 16 residues. The ends lost 3 bases at V and 4 bases at J; junction bases unmatched: 10. Here the CDR3 reads CASSFSRTGSPETQYF. For the CDR3, the DNA is TGTGCCAGCAGTTTCAGCCGGACAGGGAGCCCAGAGACCCAGTACTTC.

The CDR3 is CASSQDPGMAFF. The DNA for the CDR3 is TGCGCCAGCAGCCAAGACCCGGGGATGGCTTTCTTT. The V and J genes are TRBV4-1 and TRBJ1-1, with D unresolved. Trimming left V 0 bases short and J 11 bases short, with 10 bases between. CDR1 and CDR2 from the germline V gene are MGHRA and YSYEKL. The CDR3 contains 12 residues.

This clone was seen a single time. DNA of the CDR3: TGTGCCAGTAGGACAGGGGGCCTGGACTTAGCCAAAAACATTCAGTACTTC. As protein: CASRTGGLDLAKNIQYF. The rearrangement uses TRBV19 and TRBJ2-4; TRBD1 aligns across 10 bases. Unmatched junction bases numbered 8, after V lost 6 bases and J lost 0 bases. This CDR3 comprises 17 residues. Germline V gene lookup returns CDR1 LNHDA and CDR2 SQIVND (reference sequence).

V usage is TRBV24-1 and J usage is TRBJ2-1; 14 positions match TRBD2. The length of the CDR3 is 17 residues. V lost 10 bases and J lost 0; bases outside the gene matches: 7. Germline CDR1 and CDR2: KGHDR and SFDVKD. The CDR3 nucleotides are TGTGCCACATCGGGACTAGCGGGGGCCCGCTCCTACAATGAGCAGTTCTTC. This sequence encodes CATSGLAGARSYNEQFF.

Only one count was recorded for this clone. This same CDR3 is encoded by further DNA sequences in the sample. The chain uses TRBV11-2 and TRBJ1-1, with no clear D. CDR3 length: 14 amino acids. Between the trimmed V and J ends, which lost 1 base and 0 bases, there was a span of 6 bases. Germline loops: CDR1 SGHAT, CDR2 FQNNGV. CDR3 DNA sequence: TGTGCCAGCAGCTTAGGACGGGTGAACACTGAAGCTTTCTTT. Its translation: CASSLGRVNTEAFF.

The chain uses TRBV27 and TRBJ2-7; 8 nucleotides agree with TRBD2. V dropped 5 bases and J dropped 5; count of bases not matched to a gene: 11. Germline V lookup: CDR1 MNHEY, CDR2 SMNVEV (reference sequence). The CDR3 runs 15 residues. The CDR3 loop reads CASSRGGIRKDEQYF. The DNA of the CDR3 is TGTGCCAGCAGTCGGGGGGGGATTAGGAAAGACGAGCAGTACTTC.

The chain uses TRBV7-9 and TRBJ2-3; TRBD2 aligns across 14 bases. The germline gives CDR1 SEHNR, CDR2 FQNEAQ (reference sequence). The ends lost 4 bases at V and 2 bases at J; junction bases unmatched: 5. The CDR3 consists of 17 residues. CDR3 protein: CASSSGLAGVPTDTQYF. The CDR3 coding sequence is TGTGCCAGCAGCTCGGGACTAGCGGGGGTCCCCACAGATACGCAGTATTTT.

This sequence joins TRBV27 and TRBJ1-4; D is undetermined. This CDR3 spans 15 amino acids. V lost 2 bases to trimming and J lost 0 bases, with 7 bases between them. The germline V gene has CDR1 MNHEY and CDR2 SMNVEV (reference sequence). The CDR3 DNA follows: TGTGCCAGCAGTTTACACAGAGCAACTAATGAAAAACTGTTTTTT. Its protein is CASSLHRATNEKLFF.

The genes are TRBV5-4 and TRBJ2-3; D not certain. V lost 4 bases to trimming and J lost 0 bases, with 24 bases between them. Germline CDR1 reads SGHNT; CDR2 reads YYREEE (reference sequence). This CDR3 comprises 19 residues. CDR3 DNA sequence: TGTGCCAGCAGCCCTCCAATCGCGGTCTCAACGTCTAGCACAGATACGCAGTATTTT. Its protein product is CASSPPIAVSTSSTDTQYF.

The gene calls are TRBV10-3 and TRBJ1-3, with 9 bases that match TRBD1. Germline-derived CDR1 and CDR2 are ENHRY and SYGVKD. The CDR3 runs to 15 residues. V dropped 5 bases and J dropped 2; count of bases not matched to a gene: 4. The CDR3 spells CAISNGTGTGNTIYF. CDR3 in DNA: TGTGCCATCAGTAACGGGACAGGGACTGGAAACACCATATATTTT.

This clone occurred once. The rearrangement joins TRBV6-2 or TRBV6-3 to TRBJ2-7, with D perhaps matching TRBD1 (6 bases). V was pared by 3 bases and J by 5 bases, with 11 bases between. Germline V gene lookup returns CDR1 MNHEY and CDR2 SVGEGT. The CDR3 covers 13 residues. The chain's CDR3 is CASSYGRGHEQYF. The CDR3 DNA reads as TGTGCCAGCAGTTATGGCAGGGGCCACGAGCAGTACTTC.